One sample yielded the 7 T cell receptor beta chains listed below, sequenced in a study of PD-1 blockade in classical Hodgkin lymphoma. All trial patients relapsed after autologous stem cell transplantation. Negative selection with magnetic separation was used to purify CD4+ T cells from thawed PBMCs. Data came from immunoSEQ multiplex PCR; TCRdb stores just in-frame clones and leaves some out. The data show 30,000 or so clones, approximately 85% seen once. The sequences come from CD4+ T cells from blood, collected at baseline. The receptors stem from a human donor with classical Hodgkin lymphoma.

The gene calls are TRBV18 and TRBJ2-3; 8 bases are shared with TRBD2. CDR1 and CDR2 from the germline V gene are KGHSH and LQKENI. CDR3 length: 17 residues. V trimming: 3 bases; J trimming: 6 bases; junction bases outside the gene matches: 14. The CDR3: CASSPRAGERRADTQYF. The DNA of the CDR3 is TGTGCCAGCTCACCCCGAGCGGGGGAGAGGCGGGCGGATACGCAGTATTTT. Together with reference TRBV18 and TRBJ2-3, the CDR3 gives the full variable domain: NAGVMQNPRHLVRRRGQEARLRCSPMKGHSHVYWYRQLPEEGLKFMVYLQKENIIDESGMPKERFSAEFPKEGPSILRIQQVVRGDSAAYFCASSPRAGERRADTQYFGPGTRLTVL.

The chain combines TRBV7-9 with TRBJ2-1; the D is unclear. This CDR3 region has 14 residues. Trimming removed 5 bases at V and 6 bases at J, with 14 bases between. The germline CDR1 and CDR2 sequences are SEHNR and FQNEAQ (reference sequence). CDR3: CASSPPGLPNEQFF. The CDR3 region has the DNA TGTGCCAGCAGCCCCCCCGGGCTTCCCAATGAGCAGTTCTTC.

This sequence joins TRBV30 and TRBJ1-2, with TRBD1 identical over 10 bases. Germline loops: CDR1 GTSNPN, CDR2 SVGIG (reference sequence). V shed 2 bases and J 8 bases; nucleotides not matched to a gene: 8. The CDR3 extends over 14 amino acids. The CDR3 sequence is CAWSRGQGIGGYTF. The CDR3 DNA is TGTGCCTGGAGTCGGGGACAGGGGATCGGAGGCTACACCTTC.

The chain is built from TRBV6-6 and TRBJ2-7; TRBD1 might be the D (5 bases). V shed 0 bases and J shed 4 bases, with 13 bases lying between them. This CDR3 contains 15 residues. Germline CDR1 is MNHNY and CDR2 is SVGAGI (reference sequence). The CDR3 spells CASSYSPREVYEQYF. CDR3 sequence (DNA): TGTGCCAGCAGTTACTCGCCCAGGGAAGTATACGAGCAGTACTTC.

The chain uses TRBV7-6 and TRBJ2-7; 8 nucleotides match TRBD2. The CDR3 runs to 13 residues. Losses at the gene ends were 3 bases for V and 4 bases for J; bases not matched to a gene: 2. Germline CDR1 reads SGHVS; CDR2 reads FNYEAQ. CDR3 bases: TGTGCCAGCAGCTTCGGGGGGGAATACGAGCAGTACTTC. This gives the protein CASSFGGEYEQYF.

The chain couples TRBV4-3 to TRBJ1-5, with D maybe TRBD1 (5 bases). V was cut by 1 base and J by 2 bases, with 9 bases left in between. CDR3 length equals 15 residues. Germline loops: CDR1 LGHNA, CDR2 YSLEER. This chain's CDR3 is CASSQGIGGNQPQHF. In DNA form, the CDR3 reads TGCGCCAGCAGCCAAGGGATAGGGGGCAATCAGCCCCAGCATTTT.

This clone showed up just once. The chain uses TRBV27 and TRBJ1-1; D perhaps matches TRBD1 (6 bases). The germline V gene has CDR1 MNHEY and CDR2 SMNVEV (reference sequence). The CDR3 has 16 residues. With 7 bases removed from V and 0 bases from J, the gap between germline ends came to 18 bases. The CDR3: CASTPVGGLVNTEAFF. The CDR3 DNA is TGTGCCAGCACCCCAGTCGGGGGGCTGGTGAACACTGAAGCTTTCTTT.